The T cell receptor (beta chain) under discussion was sequenced for a study of cytomegalovirus exposure and HLA in healthy donors. Study-level findings and limits: Differences between HLA loci emerged in a later analysis of TCR association rates, with DRB1 most and HLA-C fewest. A prior analysis recorded that most TCR beta V segments were productive about 90% or about 30% of the time.

Each donor was nominally healthy when sampled (though unrecorded immune exposures were likely). As concerns this clone: Its antigen remains unknown.

Primers: 60 Vbeta forward and 13 Jbeta reverse. Libraries were prepared by immunoSEQ multiplex PCR; TCRdb keeps only in-frame clonotypes and omits some of them. The data hold approximately 130,000 clones, with around 78% observed a single time. The receptor's source is a woman in her thirties or forties in good health and CMV-seronegative. The sequenced sample consisted of PBMCs.

The CDR3 loop reads CASSQDGAVFGTDTQYF. In DNA, the CDR3 is TGTGCCAGCAGCCAAGATGGGGCGGTCTTTGGCACAGATACGCAGTATTTT. This chain uses TRBV4-2 with TRBJ2-3; D may be TRBD1 (5 bases). Germline V gene lookup returns CDR1 LGHNA and CDR2 YNFKEQ. Deletions cut 0 bases from V and 1 base from J, with 14 bases between. The CDR3 length is 17 residues.